Reported below is one T cell receptor beta chain. Its antigen is unidentified. The CDR3 runs 14 residues. V was clipped by 0 bases and J by 2 bases, with 9 bases between them. The germline CDR1 and CDR2 sequences are SGHRS and YFSETQ. This entry belongs to a study of CD8 T cells in ankylosing spondylitis. One entry per CDR3 protein results from TCRdb running MiXCR on the 5' RACE reads. The data contain around 490,000 distinct CDR3 sequences, about 5.2% of them seen just once; the ten biggest clones take up around 3.6%. Notes on the study in general: Blood from ankylosing spondylitis patients appeared to carry a characteristic roughly eight-variant TCR beta motif. The study looked at matched synovial fluid samples from ankylosing spondylitis patients. Disease-linked clones were reported to be significantly enriched there.

This clonotype originated in a male donor with ankylosing spondylitis. The V call is TRBV5-1, the J call TRBJ2-7, with unresolved D. Sequenced: blood, either unsorted or a sorted T cell fraction (not recorded which). In DNA form, the CDR3 reads TGCGCCAGCAGCTTGGCGGACCCAGCCTACGAGCAGTACTTC. Translating it yields CASSLADPAYEQYF.